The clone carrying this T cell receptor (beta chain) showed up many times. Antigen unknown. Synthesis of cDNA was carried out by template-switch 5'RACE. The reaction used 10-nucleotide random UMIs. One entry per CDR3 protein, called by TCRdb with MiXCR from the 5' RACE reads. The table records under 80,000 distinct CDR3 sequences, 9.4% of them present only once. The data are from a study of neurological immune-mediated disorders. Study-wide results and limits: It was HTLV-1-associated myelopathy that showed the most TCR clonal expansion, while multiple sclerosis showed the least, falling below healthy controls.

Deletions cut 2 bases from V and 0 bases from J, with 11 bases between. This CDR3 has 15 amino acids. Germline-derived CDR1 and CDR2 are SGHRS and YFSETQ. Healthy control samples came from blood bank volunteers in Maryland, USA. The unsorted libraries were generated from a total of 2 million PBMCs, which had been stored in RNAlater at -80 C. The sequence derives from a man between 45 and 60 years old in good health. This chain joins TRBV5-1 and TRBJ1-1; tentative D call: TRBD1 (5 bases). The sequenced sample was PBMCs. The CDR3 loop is CASSFDRTLNTEAFF. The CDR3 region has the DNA TGCGCCAGCAGCTTTGATAGGACACTGAACACTGAAGCTTTCTTT.